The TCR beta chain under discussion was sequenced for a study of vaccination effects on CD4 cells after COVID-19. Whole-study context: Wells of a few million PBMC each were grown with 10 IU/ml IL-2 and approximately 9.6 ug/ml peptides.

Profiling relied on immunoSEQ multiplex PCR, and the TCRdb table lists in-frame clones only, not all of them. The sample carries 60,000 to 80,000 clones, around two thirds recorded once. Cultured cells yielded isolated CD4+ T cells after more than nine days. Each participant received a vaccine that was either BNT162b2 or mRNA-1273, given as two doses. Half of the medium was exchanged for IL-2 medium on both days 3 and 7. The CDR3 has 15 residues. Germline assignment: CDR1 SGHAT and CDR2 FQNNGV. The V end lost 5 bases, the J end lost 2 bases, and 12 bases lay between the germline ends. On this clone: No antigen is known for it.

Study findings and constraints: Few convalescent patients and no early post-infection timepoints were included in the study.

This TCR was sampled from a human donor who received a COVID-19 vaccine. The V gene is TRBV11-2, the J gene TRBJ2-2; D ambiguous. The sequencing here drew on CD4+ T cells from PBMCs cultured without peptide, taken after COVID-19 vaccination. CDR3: CASSPLIFNTGELFF. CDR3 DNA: TGTGCCAGCAGCCCTCTGATTTTCAACACCGGGGAGCTGTTTTTT. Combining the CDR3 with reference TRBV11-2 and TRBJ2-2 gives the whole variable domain EAGVAQSPRYKIIEKRQSVAFWCNPISGHATLYWYQQILGQGPKLLIQFQNNGVVDDSQLPKDRFSAERLKGVDSTLKIQPAKLEDSAVYLCASSPLIFNTGELFFGEGSRLTVL.